This TCR beta chain comes out of a study of blood T cell repertoires in COVID-19. Source study methods: Amplified reference gene primers provided the basis for estimating nucleated cell counts. Sequenced by immunoSEQ multiplex PCR; TCRdb stores in-frame clones only, minus some. The DNA was the basis for D and trimming; V, J and clone size are from that table. The repertoire holds around 300,000 clones, with around 88% as singletons. The V gene end was trimmed by 4 bases and the J gene end by 5 bases; junction bases not matched to a gene: 6. CDR1 and CDR2 from the germline V gene are LNHDA and SQIVND (reference sequence). The CDR3 spans 14 residues.

This TCR was sampled from a woman aged 40 to 49 who had recovered from COVID-19. The sample taken for sequencing was PBMCs or T cells enriched from blood (not recorded which). The rearrangement links TRBV19 to TRBJ2-5; 8 nucleotides line up with TRBD1. This CDR3 reads CASSKDRGVETQYF. The CDR3 DNA reads TGTGCCAGTAGTAAAGACAGGGGAGTGGAGACCCAGTACTTC.